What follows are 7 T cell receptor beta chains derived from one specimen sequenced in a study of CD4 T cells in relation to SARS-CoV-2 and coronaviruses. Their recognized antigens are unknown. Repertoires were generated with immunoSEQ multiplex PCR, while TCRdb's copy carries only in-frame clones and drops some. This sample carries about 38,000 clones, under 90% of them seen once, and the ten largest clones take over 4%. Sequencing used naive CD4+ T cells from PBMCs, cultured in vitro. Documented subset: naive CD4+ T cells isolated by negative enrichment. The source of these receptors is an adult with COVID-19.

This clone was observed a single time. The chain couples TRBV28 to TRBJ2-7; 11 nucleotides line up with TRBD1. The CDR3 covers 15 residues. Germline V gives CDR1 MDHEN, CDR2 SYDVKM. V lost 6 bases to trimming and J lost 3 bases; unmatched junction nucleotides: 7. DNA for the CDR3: TGTGCCAGCAGCCTCGGGACAGGGGGAAACTACGAGCAGTACTTC. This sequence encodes CASSLGTGGNYEQYF.

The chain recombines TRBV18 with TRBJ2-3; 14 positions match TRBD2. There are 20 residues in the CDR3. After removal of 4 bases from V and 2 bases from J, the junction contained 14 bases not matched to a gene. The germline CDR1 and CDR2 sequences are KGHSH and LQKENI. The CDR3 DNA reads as TGTGCCAGCTCACTCCGGGTGAGACTAGCGGGAGGGAAATACACAGATACGCAGTATTTT. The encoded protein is CASSLRVRLAGGKYTDTQYF.

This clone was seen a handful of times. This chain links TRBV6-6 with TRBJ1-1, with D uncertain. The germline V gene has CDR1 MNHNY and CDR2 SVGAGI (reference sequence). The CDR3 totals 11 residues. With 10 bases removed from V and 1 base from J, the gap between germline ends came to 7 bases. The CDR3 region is CATGENTEAFF. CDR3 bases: TGTGCCACAGGAGAGAACACTGAAGCTTTCTTT.

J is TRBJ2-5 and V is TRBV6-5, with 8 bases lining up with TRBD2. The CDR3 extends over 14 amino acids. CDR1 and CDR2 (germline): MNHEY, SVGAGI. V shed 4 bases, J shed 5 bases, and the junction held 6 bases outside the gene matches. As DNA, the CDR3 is TGTGCCAGCAGTTCCGGGGGGGTTGTGGAGACCCAGTACTTC. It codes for CASSSGGVVETQYF.

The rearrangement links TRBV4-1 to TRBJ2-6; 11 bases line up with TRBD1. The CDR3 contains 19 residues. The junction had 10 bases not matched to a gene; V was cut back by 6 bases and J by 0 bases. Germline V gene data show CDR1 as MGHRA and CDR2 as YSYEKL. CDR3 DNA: TGCGCCAGCAGTTGGACAGGGGGCTTAGGTGGCTCTGGGGCCAACGTCCTGACTTTC. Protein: CASSWTGGLGGSGANVLTF.

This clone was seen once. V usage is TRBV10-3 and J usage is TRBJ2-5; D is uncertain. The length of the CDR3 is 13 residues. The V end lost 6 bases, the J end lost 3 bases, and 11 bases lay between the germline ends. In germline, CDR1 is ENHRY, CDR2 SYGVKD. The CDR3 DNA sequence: TGTGCCATCAGGGCACCGTTAGAAGAGACCCAGTACTTC. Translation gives CAIRAPLEETQYF.

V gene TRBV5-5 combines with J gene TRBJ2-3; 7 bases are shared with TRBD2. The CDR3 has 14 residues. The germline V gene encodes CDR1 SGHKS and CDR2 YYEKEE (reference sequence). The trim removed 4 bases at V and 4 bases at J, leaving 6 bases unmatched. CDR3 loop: CASSTHSGADTQYF. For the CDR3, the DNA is TGTGCCAGCAGCACCCACAGCGGGGCAGATACGCAGTATTTT.